This is a list of T cell receptor beta chains from one sample in a study of blood T cell repertoires in COVID-19. Assay: immunoSEQ multiplex PCR; the TCRdb copy retains only in-frame clones and omits some. Here the sample spans roughly 120,000 clones, roughly four fifths being singletons. Sequenced: peripheral blood. These receptors all stem from a man between 65 and 85 years old with active or convalescent COVID-19. Both conserved end residues are part of each CDR3. A D gene is named only where the DNA matches it firmly. Clone sizes are given selectively: once, few, many, or a class where the clone is expanded.

-	-	TRBV7-2	TRBJ1-3	CASSSSGYTGNTIYF	TGTGCCAGCAGCTCCTCAGGGTATACGGGAAACACCATATATTTT
-	-	TRBV7-7	TRBJ1-1	CASSQTGNTEAFF	TGTGCTAGCAGTCAAACAGGGAACACTGAAGCTTTCTTT
-	-	TRBV2	TRBJ1-6	CASSSGTPYNSPLHF	TGTGCCAGCAGTAGCGGGACACCTTATAATTCACCCCTCCACTTT
-	-	TRBV5-1	TRBJ1-6	CASSLGFRAGSPLHF	TGCGCCAGCAGCTTGGGTTTCAGGGCCGGGTCACCCCTCCACTTT
-	-	TRBV14	TRBJ2-7	CASSQDLGHFPQYF	TGTGCCAGCAGCCAAGATCTGGGACACTTCCCCCAGTACTTC
-	-	TRBV9	TRBJ1-3	CASSTQGAWSGNTIYF	TGTGCCAGCAGCACCCAGGGTGCATGGTCTGGAAACACCATATATTTT
-	-	TRBV12-3/TRBV12-4	TRBJ1-4	CASGGSTNEKLFF	TGTGCCAGCGGCGGGTCGACTAATGAAAAACTGTTTTTT
TRBD1	-	TRBV7-9	TRBJ1-1	CASSSPRGRGTEAFF	TGTGCCAGCAGCTCCCCGAGGGGGCGCGGCACTGAAGCTTTCTTT
TRBD2	-	TRBV5-1	TRBJ2-5	CTSSSGGGGQETQYF	TGCACCAGCAGCTCGGGTGGCGGGGGGCAAGAGACCCAGTACTTC
TRBD1	-	TRBV6-5	TRBJ1-1	CASRRDRGFPEAFF	TGTGCCAGCCGAAGGGACAGGGGATTCCCTGAAGCTTTCTTT
TRBD1	-	TRBV6-1	TRBJ1-5	CASSDPDRGVFQQHF	TGTGCCAGCAGTGATCCAGACAGGGGAGTATTCCAGCAGCATTTT
-	-	TRBV5-1	TRBJ2-3	CASSLISPGMGTDTQYF	TGCGCCAGCAGCTTGATCAGCCCGGGGATGGGCACAGATACGCAGTATTTT
TRBD1	-	TRBV27	TRBJ2-5	CASRPTGGIGTQYF	TGTGCCAGCAGGCCGACAGGGGGGATTGGGACCCAGTACTTC
TRBD2	-	TRBV4-3	TRBJ2-2	CASSQEFSGGTGELFF	TGCGCCAGCAGCCAAGAATTTAGCGGGGGGACCGGGGAGCTGTTTTTT
TRBD1	-	TRBV20-1	TRBJ1-1	CSASQGETEAFF	TGCAGTGCTAGTCAGGGGGAAACTGAAGCTTTCTTT
TRBD1	-	TRBV18	TRBJ1-2	CASSPGGQGGYGYTF	TGTGCCAGCTCACCAGGTGGCCAGGGGGGCTATGGCTACACCTTC
TRBD1	-	TRBV2	TRBJ1-3	CASSEGQGGNTIYF	TGTGCCAGCAGTGAAGGACAGGGTGGGAACACCATATATTTT
-	-	TRBV5-1	TRBJ2-7	CASSLGSGYEQYF	TGCGCCAGCAGCTTGGGATCGGGGTACGAGCAGTACTTC
-	-	TRBV14	TRBJ1-1	CASSQSVNTEAFF	TGTGCCAGCAGCCAATCAGTAAACACTGAAGCTTTCTTT
-	-	TRBV6-5	TRBJ2-4	CASSSNRDWMMNIQYF	TGTGCCAGCAGTTCCAACAGGGATTGGATGATGAACATTCAGTACTTC
-	-	TRBV4-1	TRBJ1-4	CASSPATNEKLFF	TGCGCCAGCAGCCCTGCAACTAATGAAAAACTGTTTTTT
TRBD1	-	TRBV7-2	TRBJ1-1	CASSQNGQGLTEAFF	TGTGCCAGCAGCCAAAACGGACAGGGGCTCACTGAAGCTTTCTTT
TRBD2	-	TRBV19	TRBJ2-1	CASSAGTSGRAYNEQFF	TGTGCCAGTAGTGCTGGGACTAGCGGGAGGGCCTACAATGAGCAGTTCTTC
TRBD1	-	TRBV5-1	TRBJ1-2	CASSLGDRGHNYGYTF	TGCGCCAGCAGCTTGGGTGACAGGGGGCATAACTATGGCTACACCTTC
-	-	TRBV11-3	TRBJ1-1	CASSLRAETAFF	TGTGCCAGCAGCTTGAGGGCGGAGACGGCTTTCTTT
-	-	TRBV7-2	TRBJ2-7	CASSLAQGREGYEQYF	TGTGCCAGCAGCTTAGCGCAGGGGAGAGAGGGCTACGAGCAGTACTTC
TRBD1	-	TRBV30	TRBJ1-1	CAWSGRGRGTEAFF	TGTGCCTGGAGTGGCAGGGGGCGCGGGACTGAAGCTTTCTTT
-	-	TRBV28	TRBJ1-1	CASSQIGHANTEAFF	TGTGCCAGCAGTCAAATAGGACACGCGAACACTGAAGCTTTCTTT
-	-	TRBV5-1	TRBJ1-4	CASSLGPNEKLFF	TGCGCCAGCAGCTTGGGGCCTAATGAAAAACTGTTTTTT
-	-	TRBV2	TRBJ1-6	CASIPGLLSHSYNSPLHF	TGTGCCAGCATCCCGGGACTCCTTTCCCACTCCTATAATTCACCCCTCCACTTT
TRBD1	-	TRBV6-5	TRBJ1-2	CASSTTGVVGYGYTF	TGTGCCAGCAGCACCACAGGGGTCGTCGGTTATGGCTACACCTTC
-	-	TRBV11-2	TRBJ1-3	CASSLAGYSGNTIYF	TGTGCCAGCAGCTTAGCAGGCTACTCTGGAAACACCATATATTTT
TRBD1	-	TRBV27	TRBJ1-2	CASSLRPPGQGYGYTF	TGTGCCAGCAGTTTACGCCCGCCGGGACAGGGATATGGCTACACCTTC
-	-	TRBV6-2/TRBV6-3	TRBJ1-6	CASSYSTGRGSPLHF	TGTGCCAGCAGTTACTCAACCGGCAGGGGCTCACCCCTCCACTTT
TRBD1	-	TRBV7-3	TRBJ2-2	CASRSGTGGPGELFF	TGTGCCAGCAGATCCGGGACAGGGGGCCCCGGGGAGCTGTTTTTT
-	-	TRBV27	TRBJ1-3	CASSLGTGFGNTIYF	TGTGCCAGCAGTTTAGGCACAGGGTTTGGAAACACCATATATTTT
-	-	TRBV21-1	TRBJ2-5	CASSQSRDREETQYF	TGTGCCAGCAGCCAGTCACGGGACAGGGAAGAGACCCAGTACTTC
TRBD1	-	TRBV4-1	TRBJ2-2	CASSSLMGQGYTGELFF	TGCGCCAGCAGCTCATTAATGGGACAGGGGTACACCGGGGAGCTGTTTTTT
TRBD2	-	TRBV5-4	TRBJ2-1	CASSPGLAGGPNEQFF	TGTGCCAGCAGCCCTGGACTAGCGGGGGGGCCCAATGAGCAGTTCTTC
TRBD1	-	TRBV19	TRBJ1-3	CASSTRQGTIYF	TGTGCCAGTAGTACACGACAGGGGACCATATATTTT
-	few	TRBV29-1	TRBJ2-5	CSVGGGQETQYF	TGCAGCGTTGGAGGGGGCCAAGAGACCCAGTACTTC
-	many	TRBV7-9	TRBJ2-7	CASSLIGLNSYEQYF	TGTGCCAGCAGCTTAATCGGTCTAAACTCCTACGAGCAGTACTTC
-	-	TRBV18	TRBJ1-2	CASSPTWGVDGYTF	TGTGCCAGCTCACCCACCTGGGGCGTAGATGGCTACACCTTC